The 18 T cell receptor beta chains presented below share a single source sample, sequenced in a study of memory CD4+ T cells and cytomegalovirus serostatus (dated by TCRdb to about 2019). Library preparation used the immunoSEQ multiplex PCR assay. TCRdb mirrors the immuneACCESS table, restricted to in-frame sequences. Some clones are absent from its copies; in checked studies, under half trace to an unresolved V gene, and the reason for the others is unknown. The sample profile shows some 47,000 clones; around 80% of them were found once. The ten largest clonotypes hold over 0.65% of the sample. A FACSAria II was used to sort memory CD4+ T cells, defined as single viable CD3+CD4+CD8-CD45RO+ cells. Material: memory CD4+ T cells from blood. The receptors stem from an adult in good health and CMV-seronegative.

This clone came up once. The J gene is TRBJ2-3, the V gene TRBV7-3; 8 positions agree with TRBD1. The trim removed 5 bases at V and 3 bases at J, leaving 7 bases unmatched. Germline-derived CDR1 and CDR2 are SGHTA and FQGTGA. The CDR3 loop spans 15 amino acids. The CDR3 loop is CASSQKQGVTDTQYF. CDR3 DNA sequence: TGTGCCAGCAGCCAAAAACAGGGGGTAACAGATACGCAGTATTTT.

The rearrangement links TRBV6-5 to TRBJ2-7, with TRBD2 matching over 8 bases. Trimming took 7 bases from V and 4 from J; bases not matched to a gene: 9. CDR1 MNHEY and CDR2 SVGAGI come from the germline V gene. CDR3 size: 14 residues. This CDR3 reads CASMSPGGGYEQYF. Here the CDR3 DNA reads TGTGCCAGCATGTCCCCGGGCGGGGGGTACGAGCAGTACTTC.

The J gene is TRBJ1-4, the V gene TRBV4-3; unclear D gene. Germline values: CDR1 LGHNA, CDR2 YSLEER. The ends were cut back, 0 bases at V and 0 bases at J, with 8 bases in the middle. This CDR3 is 16 amino acids long. The CDR3 protein is CASSQDRSSTNEKLFF. CDR3 sequence (DNA): TGCGCCAGCAGCCAAGATAGGAGTTCAACTAATGAAAAACTGTTTTTT.

The CDR3 loop reads CASSLTSGTDTQYF. CDR3 coding DNA: TGTGCCAGCAGCTTGACTAGCGGCACAGATACGCAGTATTTT. The chain employs TRBV13 and TRBJ2-3; 8 bases are shared with TRBD2. The germline CDR1 and CDR2 sequences are PRHDT and FYEKMQ (reference sequence). Losses at the gene ends were 3 bases for V and 1 base for J; bases not matched to a gene: 0. This CDR3 comprises 14 residues.

V usage is TRBV5-1 and J usage is TRBJ2-1; 9 nucleotides agree with TRBD1. Germline assignment: CDR1 SGHRS and CDR2 YFSETQ. This CDR3 is 14 amino acids long. The J segment lost 10 bases and the V segment lost 9 bases, leaving 14 bases of the junction unmatched. CDR3 in DNA: TGCGCCACAGGAACAGGGGGCGCGGGGAGAGAGCAGTTCTTC. Amino acid sequence: CATGTGGAGREQFF.

The chain links TRBV7-2 to TRBJ1-6; D is unresolved. V was pared by 3 bases and J by 0 bases, with 6 bases between. This CDR3 is built from 15 residues. The germline CDR1 and CDR2 sequences are SGHTA and FQGNSA. Here the CDR3 reads CASSFSSSYNSPLHF. For the CDR3, the DNA is TGTGCCAGCAGCTTTTCGAGCTCCTATAATTCACCCCTCCACTTT.

The chain employs TRBV7-9 and TRBJ1-6; D not resolved. Trimming left V 5 bases short and J 11 bases short, with 16 bases between. Per the germline V gene, CDR1 is SEHNR and CDR2 is FQNEAQ (reference sequence). The CDR3 extends over 14 amino acids. The CDR3 sequence: CASSNDMEEAPLHF. As DNA, the CDR3 is TGTGCCAGCAGCAACGACATGGAAGAGGCACCCCTCCACTTT.

V is TRBV7-6 and J is TRBJ1-4; 10 bases fit TRBD1. The CDR3 extends over 16 amino acids. CDR1 and CDR2 (germline): SGHVS, FNYEAQ. After removal of 2 bases from V and 5 bases from J, the junction contained 5 bases not matched to a gene. The DNA of the CDR3 is TGTGCCAGCAGCTTAATTAGGACAGGGGGAAATGAAAAACTGTTTTTT. Amino acids: CASSLIRTGGNEKLFF.

The chain recombines TRBV30 with TRBJ1-5, with TRBD1 matching over 9 bases. J lost 7 bases, V lost 4 bases, and 5 bases had no gene match. CDR1 and CDR2 from the germline V gene are GTSNPN and SVGIG (reference sequence). This CDR3 region has 13 residues. The DNA for the CDR3 is TGTGCCTGGAACCGACAGGGGGGGCAGCCCCAGCATTTT. The encoded protein is CAWNRQGGQPQHF.

The chain uses TRBV29-1 and TRBJ2-3, with D tentatively TRBD1 or TRBD2 (5 bases each). The CDR3 loop spans 13 amino acids. V was clipped by 1 base and J by 1 base, with 6 bases between them. The germline CDR1 and CDR2 sequences are SQVTM and ANQGSEA. Written as DNA, the CDR3 is TGCAGCGTTGAAGTGGGGGGCACAGATACGCAGTATTTT. It codes for CSVEVGGTDTQYF.

This chain links TRBV30 with TRBJ1-4, with unresolved D. Trimming stripped 6 bases from V and 5 bases from J, with 13 bases between. The CDR3 sequence is 13 residues long. Germline V gene lookup returns CDR1 GTSNPN and CDR2 SVGIG (reference sequence). The CDR3 here is CACFDPSNEKLFF. The CDR3 region has the DNA TGTGCCTGTTTCGACCCCTCGAATGAAAAACTGTTTTTT.

The rearrangement links TRBV14 to TRBJ2-4; 10 bases align to TRBD2. There are 15 residues in the CDR3. Germline V gene lookup returns CDR1 SGHDN and CDR2 FVKESK. The trim removed 4 bases at V and 4 bases at J, leaving 4 bases unmatched. In nucleotides, the CDR3 is TGTGCCAGCAGCCTGACTAGCGGGTCTAAAAACATTCAGTACTTC. Amino acids: CASSLTSGSKNIQYF.

Written as DNA, the CDR3 is TGTGCCAGCAAATCTGGGGGCCCCGGCGGAGAGACCCAGTACTTC. It encodes CASKSGGPGGETQYF. This chain joins TRBV5-4 and TRBJ2-5; tentative D call: TRBD1 (6 bases). This CDR3 spans 15 amino acids. Trimming stripped 6 bases from V and 4 bases from J, with 19 bases between. Germline V gives CDR1 SGHNT, CDR2 YYREEE (reference sequence).

This clone was seen many times. The chain joins TRBV29-1 to TRBJ1-1; the match to TRBD1 covers 10 bases. In germline, CDR1 is SQVTM, CDR2 ANQGSEA. This CDR3 has 14 residues. V lost 4 bases and J lost 5; bases outside the gene matches: 7. CDR3 sequence (DNA): TGCAGCGTTGGACAGGGGGCTTTTTGGACTGAAGCTTTCTTT. Its protein is CSVGQGAFWTEAFF.

The rearrangement joins TRBV7-2 to TRBJ1-4; maybe TRBD1 (5 bases). The V end lost 5 bases, the J end lost 6 bases, and 13 bases lay between the germline ends. Germline-derived CDR1 and CDR2 are SGHTA and FQGNSA. The CDR3 has 14 amino acids. This CDR3 is CASSLAGGYEKLFF. DNA for the CDR3: TGTGCCAGCAGCCTTGCGGGGGGGTATGAAAAACTGTTTTTT.

The CDR3 sequence: CASNKPGGRATGELFF. The CDR3 nucleotides read TGTGCCAGCAACAAACCAGGGGGGCGGGCCACCGGGGAGCTGTTTTTT. The rearrangement links TRBV28 to TRBJ2-2; D might be TRBD1 (7 bases). The length of the CDR3 is 16 residues. Trimming left V 7 bases short and J 4 bases short, with 19 bases between. Germline CDR1 reads MDHEN; CDR2 reads SYDVKM.

V is TRBV27 and J is TRBJ1-6, with a tentative D call TRBD1 (5 bases). V lost 3 bases and J 9 bases, leaving 18 bases between the germline ends. The CDR3 is made up of 16 amino acids. Germline values: CDR1 MNHEY, CDR2 SMNVEV (reference sequence). The CDR3 loop reads CASSFRNSLGGSPLHF. DNA of the CDR3: TGTGCCAGCAGTTTCCGGAATTCATTGGGGGGTTCACCCCTCCACTTT.

The rearrangement joins TRBV5-3 to TRBJ1-5; D ambiguous. TRBV5-3 is an ORF; its function is uncertain. V lost 1 base, J lost 0 bases, and 8 bases lay in between. The CDR3 is made up of 15 amino acids. The CDR3: CARSLRSDSNQPQHF. CDR3 bases: TGTGCCAGAAGCTTGAGGTCCGATAGCAATCAGCCCCAGCATTTT.